This TCR beta chain was recovered during a study of persistence of HIV-infected CD4 T cells. As for the study in general: Suppressive ART had lasted a median of roughly eight years.

Regarding the study as a whole: CMV- and Gag-responding cells had lower TCRbeta richness than CD3/CD28-responding cells.

Note on this clone: Its antigen remains unidentified.

In germline, CDR1 is LNHNV, CDR2 YYDKDF (reference sequence). There are 16 residues in the CDR3. V was clipped by 0 bases and J by 3 bases, with 11 bases between them. Sequencing used immunoSEQ version 4 in survey mode. This table comes from immunoSEQ multiplex PCR, and its TCRdb copy is limited to in-frame clones, with some not included. The table shows 37,000 or so clones, with less than 90% occurring only once. Cells were stimulated with CMV-infected fibroblast lysates at 10 ug/mL. CD40L-negative CD69-negative CD45RO-high memory CD4+ T cells were sorted as populations depleted of antigen-responding cells. Plasma HIV-1 RNA stayed below 50 copies/mL for at least 4 years.

The chain carries TRBV15 and TRBJ1-4; the D is unclear. This TCR was sampled from an adult man with HIV who was CMV-seropositive. Here the sequenced sample was CD4+ T cells sorted from PBMCs after roughly 18-hour stimulation, taken from a patient who received antiretroviral therapy. This chain's CDR3 is CATSRDGVSANEKLFF. The CDR3 nucleotides read TGTGCCACCAGCAGAGATGGGGTCTCGGCTAATGAAAAACTGTTTTTT.